These T cell receptor beta chains were read from a single sample in a study of T-cell memory formation after mild COVID-19. Using its own MiXCR run on the 5' RACE reads, TCRdb lists one record per CDR3 protein. The sample holds around 150,000 distinct CDR3 sequences, more than 12% seen once. The specimen sequenced was PBMCs or a T cell subset sorted from them (not recorded which). The receptors shown here come from an adult woman who had mild COVID-19 (a few samples of this study predate the infection). Cell type and time point are not known. Both conserved end residues are part of each CDR3. Each record gives: V gene, D gene, clone size, J gene, CDR3 DNA, CDR3 protein. D genes are given only for firm matches. The listing skips clone size in some rows; elsewhere it reads once, few, many or a size class.

>TRBV5-1|.|few|TRBJ2-3
TGCGCCAGCAGCTTGCACGGGAGTGGGACAGATACGCAGTATTTT
CASSLHGSGTDTQYF
>TRBV7-8|.|few|TRBJ2-7
TGTGCCAGCAGCTTATCCCGGGGTTCTCACTACGAGCAGTACTTC
CASSLSRGSHYEQYF
>TRBV3-1|TRBD2|few|TRBJ2-2
TGTGCCAGCATCTTACTAGCGGGGGGGTTCCACCCAGAGAACACCGGGGAGCTGTTTTTT
CASILLAGGFHPENTGELFF
>TRBV15|.|many|TRBJ2-3
TGTGCCTCCGCGGGGACAGCCACAGATACGCAGTATTTT
CASAGTATDTQYF
>TRBV5-6|TRBD2|few|TRBJ2-7
TGTGCCAGCAGCTTGCAAACACTAGCGGCATCCTACGAGCAGTACTTC
CASSLQTLAASYEQYF
>TRBV4-1|TRBD2|.|TRBJ2-3
TGCGCCAGCAGCCAAGGTTGGGGTAGCGGGGGTTCAGGTACGCAGTATTTT
CASSQGWGSGGSGTQYF
>TRBV12-3/TRBV12-4|.|.|TRBJ1-1
TGTGCCAGCAGTCGTTCCGGGGTAGCGAACACTGAAGCTTTCTTT
CASSRSGVANTEAFF
>TRBV19|.|.|TRBJ2-7
TGTGCCAGTACTTCACTCACAGGAAGCGAGCAGTACTTC
CASTSLTGSEQYF
>TRBV19|TRBD2|few|TRBJ2-1
TGTGCCAGTAGTCCCCGGGGGAGCGGGAGACCCTACAATGAGCAGTTCTTC
CASSPRGSGRPYNEQFF
>TRBV2|.|few|TRBJ2-1
TGTGCCAGCAGTGAAGGACTCGCATCCAGGAATGAGCAGTTCTTC
CASSEGLASRNEQFF
>TRBV6-5|.|few|TRBJ2-6
TGTGCCAGCAGAAAGACCGGGGAGGGGGCAAAGGCCAACGTCCTGACTTTC
CASRKTGEGAKANVLTF
>TRBV6-1|.|.|TRBJ2-7
TGTGCCAGCAGCGCAGGCGCCCGCTCCTACGAGCAGTACTTC
CASSAGARSYEQYF
>TRBV3-1|.|.|TRBJ2-4
TGTGCCAGCAGCCAAACCTATACCAAAAACATTCAGTACTTC
CASSQTYTKNIQYF
>TRBV5-8|TRBD2|.|TRBJ2-1
TGTGCCAGCAGCTTGGCCTTGAGGCGGGGGGGCTCCTCCTACAATGAGCAGTTCTTC
CASSLALRRGGSSYNEQFF
>TRBV12-3/TRBV12-4|TRBD2|few|TRBJ2-2
TGTGCCAGCAGTCAGACCCGGGGGGACACCGGGGAGCTGTTTTTT
CASSQTRGDTGELFF
>TRBV5-6|.|.|TRBJ2-7
TGTGCCAGCAGCTTGAATGGGCCTTTTTCCTACGAGCAGTACTTC
CASSLNGPFSYEQYF
>TRBV7-9|.|few|TRBJ2-1
TGTGCCAGCAGAGAGGAGGCTAGTATTTCTGAGCAGTTCTTC
CASREEASISEQFF
>TRBV25-1|.|.|TRBJ1-4
TGTGCCAGCAGTGACAGCCGGGACCTAAATGAAAAACTGTTTTTT
CASSDSRDLNEKLFF
>TRBV7-6|.|few|TRBJ1-3
TGTGCCAGCAGCTCCTCGCTAGTCTCAGGAAACACCATATATTTT
CASSSSLVSGNTIYF
>TRBV9|TRBD1|.|TRBJ1-3
TGTGCCAGCAGCGTTTCCCTGGTTGAGGACAGGGAGTATCTGGCTGGAAACACCATATATTTT
CASSVSLVEDREYLAGNTIYF
>TRBV5-1|.|.|TRBJ2-3
TGCGCCAGCGAGAAGGAGGGCCCCCTCGGGGATACGCAGTATTTT
CASEKEGPLGDTQYF